This T cell receptor (beta chain) was identified in a study of radiation and T cells in renal cell carcinoma. Time point defined: blood 2 weeks post-SBRT. Treatment meaning: 15 Gy SBRT to primary tumor, nephrectomy 4 weeks later. Clear cell pathology was present in this patient's renal cell carcinoma. The CDR3 length is 19 residues. Trimming at V came to 2 bases and at J to 2 bases, leaving 16 bases not matched to a gene. Germline CDR1 MNHGY, CDR2 SAAAGT. The repertoire was sequenced with immunoSEQ multiplex PCR; TCRdb's copy has only in-frame clones and lacks some. The repertoire holds some 72,000 clones, with roughly 80% as singletons.

V usage is TRBV6-8 and J usage is TRBJ2-7, with 9 bases matching TRBD2. Sequencing was performed on blood, taken from a patient whose treatment included radiotherapy and nephrectomy. This clonotype was obtained from a man aged 55 to 70 with renal cell carcinoma. As DNA, the CDR3 is TGTGCCAGCAGTTACCGACGAGGTCAGCGGGAGGAACTAACCTACGAGCAGTACTTC. Translation gives CASSYRRGQREELTYEQYF.